This note documents a single TCR beta chain sequence. The antigen remains undetermined. The sample belongs to a study of blood T cells in healthy people across ages. Study summary: When template switching was applied, about one barcoded beta molecule was captured per two T cells.

From germline, CDR1 is MNHNY and CDR2 SVGAGI (reference sequence). The CDR3 contains 14 residues. Trimming left V 2 bases short and J 0 bases short, with 8 bases between. Through a sample-barcoded 5' primer and a J-beta primer mix, a second PCR was run for roughly 6 to 11 cycles. One entry per CDR3 protein results from TCRdb running MiXCR on the 5' RACE reads. The data contain 850,000 to 1,000,000 distinct CDR3 sequences, roughly 48% of them singletons. Points from the study as a whole: TCR beta diversity correlated strongly with naive T cell percentage. Without sorted subsets, naive and antigen-experienced compartments could not be conclusively compared.

Sample: blood. The clonotype was recovered from a man aged 25-40 years in good health. The chain couples TRBV6-6 to TRBJ2-7; the D is unclear. The CDR3 sequence: CASSYTTGSYEQYF. The CDR3 bases are TGTGCCAGCAGTTACACGACCGGCTCCTACGAGCAGTACTTC.